This section outlines one T cell receptor (beta chain) sequence together with its context. Its binding antigen is unknown. No per-base quality is available; no much larger clone lies one base away. This entry comes from a study of T cell responses to AZD1222 COVID-19 vaccine (dated by TCRdb to the early 2020s). The study in broad terms: AZD1222 recipients with second doses at about 4 weeks or about 12 weeks were pooled, because spike-specific TCR depth and breadth did not differ between schedules. A total of 233 trial participants underwent TCR sequencing, of whom about 210 had received two doses of AZD1222 and around 26 had received two doses of the MenACWY control vaccine. Trial participants were enrolled by age into subgroups of 18-55, 56-69 and 70-plus years, and about 150, 27 and 61 TCR-sequenced participants, respectively, were included in these subgroups.

The sample's time point label, in plain terms: baseline before first vaccination. Samples from vaccinated people were obtained from the UK trials COV001 and COV002, which included a single-blind randomized controlled phase 2/3 trial of AZD1222 (ChAdOx1 nCoV-19) in healthy adults. For TCRbeta chain sequencing, PBMC samples from trial participants were taken at day 0 and at day 28 after the second dose. The CDR3 regions of human TCRbeta chains were analyzed by immunosequencing. Per the original workflow: TCRs in the repertoires were compared against a reference library of SARS-CoV-2-specific TCRs that had been generated with the MIRA antigen-specificity platform. Breadth was defined as the fraction of unique TCRs that were SARS-CoV-2-associated, and depth was defined as the fraction of total T cells that were SARS-CoV-2-associated. Each spike-specific TCR was assigned to its reactive spike region and to a CD4 or CD8 class using the MIRA data. Log10-transformed breadth and depth values were compared by one-way ANOVA with Sidak's multiple comparisons tests. TCRdb took over this immuneACCESS table, retaining in-frame rearrangements with V and J assigned. Such tables are incomplete; in checked studies, under half of the missing clones stem from an unresolved V gene, and the remainder is unexplained. The DNA gave D and trimming, while V, J and clone size come from that table. The sample table shows 90,000 to 110,000 clones, and 85% to 90% are seen once. The ten top clones hold 2.5% to 3% of the sample.

The paper's findings and limits, for the study overall: The 56-69-year group was small, and its depth increase did not reach significance, likely because of low power. Vaccine-associated CD4 TCRs spanned the whole spike protein, with dominant responses in regions 160-218 and 743-854. Epitopes outside the regions mutated in the B.1.351 and B.1.1.7 variants were reportedly recognized by nearly half of the unique spike-specific TCRs. Only five to seven AZD1222 recipients were SARS-CoV-2 seropositive at baseline, limiting conclusions about previously exposed vaccinees. Spike-specific TCR breadth and depth rose significantly after two AZD1222 doses compared with day 0 and with MenACWY recipients. Participants were mostly white British and included more females than males, and it was suggested by the authors that clonal diversity may have been underestimated. Because no day 14 peak-response samples were available, the repertoires could be characterized only after the peak T cell response.

V and J are trimmed by 4 bases and 0 bases, and the gene matches miss 3 bases of the junction. The germline V gene (reference sequence) yields MNHEY for CDR1 and SMNVEV for CDR2. Including cysteine and phenylalanine, the CDR3 has 14 amino acids. Left in the record is the CDR3 DNA by itself, 42 bases read in frame from the first base. This chain joins TRBV27 to TRBJ2-7, and TRBD2 matches 7 of the central bases. The source is an adult in good health. This specimen consisted of peripheral blood, obtained on day 0 of AZD1222 vaccination. The sequenced DNA is TGTGCCAGCAGTTCGATAGCGGGCTCCTACGAGCAGTACTTC. Translated, it gives CASSSIAGSYEQYF.